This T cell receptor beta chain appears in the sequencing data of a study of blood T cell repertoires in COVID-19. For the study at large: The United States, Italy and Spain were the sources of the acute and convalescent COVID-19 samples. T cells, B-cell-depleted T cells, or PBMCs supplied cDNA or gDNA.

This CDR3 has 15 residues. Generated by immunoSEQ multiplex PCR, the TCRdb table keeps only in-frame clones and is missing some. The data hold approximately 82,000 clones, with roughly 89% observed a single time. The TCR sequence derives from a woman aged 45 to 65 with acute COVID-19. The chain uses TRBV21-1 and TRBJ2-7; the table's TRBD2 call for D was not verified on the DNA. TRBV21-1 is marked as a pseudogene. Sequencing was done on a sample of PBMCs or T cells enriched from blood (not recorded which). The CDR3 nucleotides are TGTGCCAGCAGCAAATGGGGCGGGAATGGGTACGAGCAGTACTTC. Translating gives CASSKWGGNGYEQYF.